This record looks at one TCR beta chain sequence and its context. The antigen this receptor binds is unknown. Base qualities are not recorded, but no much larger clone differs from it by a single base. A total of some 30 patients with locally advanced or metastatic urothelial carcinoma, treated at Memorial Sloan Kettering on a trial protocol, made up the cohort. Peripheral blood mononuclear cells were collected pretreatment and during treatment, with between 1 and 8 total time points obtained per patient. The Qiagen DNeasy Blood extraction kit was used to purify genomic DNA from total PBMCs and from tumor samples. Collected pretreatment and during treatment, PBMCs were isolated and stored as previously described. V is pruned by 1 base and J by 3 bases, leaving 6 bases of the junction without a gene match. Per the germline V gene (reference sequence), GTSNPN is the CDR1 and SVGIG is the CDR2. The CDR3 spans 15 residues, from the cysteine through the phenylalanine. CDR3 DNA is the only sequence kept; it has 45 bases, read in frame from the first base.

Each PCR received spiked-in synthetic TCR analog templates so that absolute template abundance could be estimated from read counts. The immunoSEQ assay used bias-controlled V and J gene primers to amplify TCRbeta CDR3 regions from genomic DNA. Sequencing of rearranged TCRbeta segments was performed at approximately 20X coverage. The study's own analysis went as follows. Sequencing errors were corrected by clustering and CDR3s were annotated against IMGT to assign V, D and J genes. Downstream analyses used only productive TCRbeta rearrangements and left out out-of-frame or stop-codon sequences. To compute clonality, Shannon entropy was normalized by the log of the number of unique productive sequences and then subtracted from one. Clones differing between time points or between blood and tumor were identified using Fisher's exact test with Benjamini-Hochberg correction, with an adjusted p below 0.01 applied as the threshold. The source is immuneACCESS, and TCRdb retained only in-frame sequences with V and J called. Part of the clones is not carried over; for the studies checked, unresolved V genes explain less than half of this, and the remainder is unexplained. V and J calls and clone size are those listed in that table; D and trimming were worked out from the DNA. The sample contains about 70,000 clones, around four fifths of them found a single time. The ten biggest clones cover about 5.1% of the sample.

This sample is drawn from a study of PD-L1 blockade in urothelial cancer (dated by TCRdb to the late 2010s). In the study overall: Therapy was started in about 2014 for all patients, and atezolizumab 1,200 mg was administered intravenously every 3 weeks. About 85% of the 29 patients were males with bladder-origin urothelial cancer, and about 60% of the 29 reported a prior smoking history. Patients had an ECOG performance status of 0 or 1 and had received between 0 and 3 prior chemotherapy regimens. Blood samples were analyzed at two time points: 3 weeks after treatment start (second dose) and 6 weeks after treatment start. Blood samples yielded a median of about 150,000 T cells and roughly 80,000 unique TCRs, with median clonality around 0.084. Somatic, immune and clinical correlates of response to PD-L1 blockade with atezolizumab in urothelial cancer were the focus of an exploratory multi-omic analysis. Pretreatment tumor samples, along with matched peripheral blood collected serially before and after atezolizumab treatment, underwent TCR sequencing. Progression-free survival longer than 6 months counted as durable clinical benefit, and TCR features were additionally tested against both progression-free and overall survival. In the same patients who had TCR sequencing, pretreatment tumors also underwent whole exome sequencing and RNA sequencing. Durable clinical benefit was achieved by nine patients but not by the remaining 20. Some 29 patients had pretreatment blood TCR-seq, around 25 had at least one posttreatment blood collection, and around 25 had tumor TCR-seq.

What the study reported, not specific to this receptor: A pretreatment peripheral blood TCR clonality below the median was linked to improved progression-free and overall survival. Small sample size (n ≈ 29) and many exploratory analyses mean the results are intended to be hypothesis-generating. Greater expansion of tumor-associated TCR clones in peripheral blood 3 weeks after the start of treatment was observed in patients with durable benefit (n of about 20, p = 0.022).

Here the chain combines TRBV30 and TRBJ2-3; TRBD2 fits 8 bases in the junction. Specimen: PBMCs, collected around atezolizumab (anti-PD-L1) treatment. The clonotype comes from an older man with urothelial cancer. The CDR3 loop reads CAWSASGRATDTQYF. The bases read TGTGCCTGGAGTGCAAGCGGGAGAGCAACAGATACGCAGTATTTT. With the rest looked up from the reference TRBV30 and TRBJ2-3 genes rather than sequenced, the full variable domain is SQTIHQWPATLVQPVGSPLSLECTVEGTSNPNLYWYRQAAGRGLQLLFYSVGIGQISSEVPQNLSASRPQDRQFILSSKKLLLSDSGFYLCAWSASGRATDTQYFGPGTRLTVL.